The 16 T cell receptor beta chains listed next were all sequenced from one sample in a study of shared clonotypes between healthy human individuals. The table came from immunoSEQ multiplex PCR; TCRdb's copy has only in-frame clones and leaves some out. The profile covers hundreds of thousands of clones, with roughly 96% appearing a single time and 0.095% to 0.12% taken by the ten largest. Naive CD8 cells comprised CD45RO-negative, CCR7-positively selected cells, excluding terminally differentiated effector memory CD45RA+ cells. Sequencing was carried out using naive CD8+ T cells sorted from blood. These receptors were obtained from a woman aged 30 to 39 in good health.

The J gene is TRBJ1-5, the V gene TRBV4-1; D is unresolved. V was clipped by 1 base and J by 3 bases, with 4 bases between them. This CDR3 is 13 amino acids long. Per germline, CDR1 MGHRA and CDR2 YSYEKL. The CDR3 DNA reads TGCGCCAGCAGCCAAGTCTACAATCAGCCCCAGCATTTT. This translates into CASSQVYNQPQHF.

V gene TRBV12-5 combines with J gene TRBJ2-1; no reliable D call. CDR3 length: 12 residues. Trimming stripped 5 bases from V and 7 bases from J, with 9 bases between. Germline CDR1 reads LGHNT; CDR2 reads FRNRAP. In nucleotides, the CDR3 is TGTGCTAGTGGTGCCCACATAAATGAGCAGTTCTTC. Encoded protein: CASGAHINEQFF.

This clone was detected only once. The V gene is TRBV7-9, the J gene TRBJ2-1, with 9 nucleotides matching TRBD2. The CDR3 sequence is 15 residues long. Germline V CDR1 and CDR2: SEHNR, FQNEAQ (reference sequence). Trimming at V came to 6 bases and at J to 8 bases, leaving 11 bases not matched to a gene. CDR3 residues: CASSSIAGAWYEQFF. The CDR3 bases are TGTGCCAGCAGTTCAATAGCGGGGGCCTGGTATGAGCAGTTCTTC.

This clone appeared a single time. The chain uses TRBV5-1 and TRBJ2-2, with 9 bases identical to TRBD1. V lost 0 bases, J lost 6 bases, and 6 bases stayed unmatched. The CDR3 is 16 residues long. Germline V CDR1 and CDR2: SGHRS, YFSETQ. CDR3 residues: CASSLALGQGAGELFF. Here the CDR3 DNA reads TGCGCCAGCAGCTTGGCCCTGGGACAGGGAGCCGGGGAGCTGTTTTTT.

As DNA, the CDR3 is TGTGCCAGCAGCTTACGCGGGAGAGGCGACACCGGGGAGCTGTTTTTT. Translation gives CASSLRGRGDTGELFF. V is TRBV7-9 and J is TRBJ2-2, with 7 bases fitting TRBD2. V was clipped by 2 bases and J by 3 bases; unmatched bases: 6. Per the germline V gene, CDR1 is SEHNR and CDR2 is FQNEAQ (reference sequence). The CDR3 spans 16 residues.

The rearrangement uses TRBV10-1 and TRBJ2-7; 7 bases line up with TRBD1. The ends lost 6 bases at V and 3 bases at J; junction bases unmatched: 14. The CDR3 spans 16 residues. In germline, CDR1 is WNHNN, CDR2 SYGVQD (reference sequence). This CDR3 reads CASSDSTGEVLYEQYF. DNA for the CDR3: TGCGCCAGCAGCGACAGCACAGGGGAAGTCCTCTACGAGCAGTACTTC.

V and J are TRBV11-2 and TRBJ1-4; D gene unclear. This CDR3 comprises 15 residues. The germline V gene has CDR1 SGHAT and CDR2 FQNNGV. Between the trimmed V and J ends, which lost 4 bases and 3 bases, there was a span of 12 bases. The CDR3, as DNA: TGTGCCAGCAGCTCCCCCGACGTTTCTAATGAAAAACTGTTTTTT. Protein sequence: CASSSPDVSNEKLFF.

CDR3: CASSLDRLAGNKNIQYF. DNA of the CDR3: TGCGCCAGCAGCTTGGATAGACTAGCGGGAAACAAAAACATTCAGTACTTC. The chain uses TRBV5-1 and TRBJ2-4, with TRBD2 matching 11 bases. The CDR3 loop spans 17 amino acids. The germline CDR1 and CDR2 sequences are SGHRS and YFSETQ. V shed 0 bases and J 3 bases; nucleotides not matched to a gene: 5.

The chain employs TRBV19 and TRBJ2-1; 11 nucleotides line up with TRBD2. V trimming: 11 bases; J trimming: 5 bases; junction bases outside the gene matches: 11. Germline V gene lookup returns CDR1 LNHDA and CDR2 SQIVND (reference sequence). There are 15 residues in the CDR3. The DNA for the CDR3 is TGTGCCTCAAAATGGGGACTAGCGGCAGACAATGAGCAGTTCTTC. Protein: CASKWGLAADNEQFF.

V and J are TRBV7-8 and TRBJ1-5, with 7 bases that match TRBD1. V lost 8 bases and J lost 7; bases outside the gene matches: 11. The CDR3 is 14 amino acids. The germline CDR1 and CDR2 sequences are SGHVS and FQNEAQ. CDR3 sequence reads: CASGLQGLGQPQHF. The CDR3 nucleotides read TGTGCCAGCGGGTTACAGGGGCTGGGGCAGCCCCAGCATTTT.

CDR3 amino acids: CASSGGGGTYNEQFF. The CDR3 region has the DNA TGTGCCAGCAGTGGGGGCGGGGGGACCTACAATGAGCAGTTCTTC. The V gene is TRBV7-8, the J gene TRBJ2-1, with 8 nucleotides matching TRBD2. Unmatched junction bases numbered 6, after V lost 6 bases and J lost 2 bases. The CDR3 is 15 residues long. Germline-derived CDR1 and CDR2 are SGHVS and FQNEAQ.

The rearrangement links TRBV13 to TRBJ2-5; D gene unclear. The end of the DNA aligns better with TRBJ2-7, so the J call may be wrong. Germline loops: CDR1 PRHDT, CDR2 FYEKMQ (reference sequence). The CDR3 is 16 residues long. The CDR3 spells CASSYQGLTYTYEQYF. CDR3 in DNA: TGTGCCAGCAGCTACCAAGGCCTAACCTATACCTACGAGCAGTACTTC.

The CDR3 DNA is TGTGCCAGACTCGGACTAGCGGGAGACTACAATGAGCAGTTCTTC. It is translated as CARLGLAGDYNEQFF. The chain combines TRBV2 with TRBJ2-1, with 13 bases lining up with TRBD2. J was trimmed by 3 bases and V by 9 bases; bases with no gene match: 5. CDR1 is SNHLY and CDR2 is FYNNEI in the germline V gene. The CDR3 extends over 15 amino acids.

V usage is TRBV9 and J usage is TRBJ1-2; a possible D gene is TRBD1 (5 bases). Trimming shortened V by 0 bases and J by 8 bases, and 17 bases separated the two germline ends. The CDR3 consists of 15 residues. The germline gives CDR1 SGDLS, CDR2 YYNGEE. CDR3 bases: TGTGCCAGCAGCGTAGAAACCACCTATCGGGGGGGCTACACCTTC. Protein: CASSVETTYRGGYTF. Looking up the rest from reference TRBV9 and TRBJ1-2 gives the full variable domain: DSGVTQTPKHLITATGQRVTLRCSPRSGDLSVYWYQQSLDQGLQFLIQYYNGEERAKGNILERFSAQQFPDLHSELNLSSLELGDSALYFCASSVETTYRGGYTFGSGTRLTVV.

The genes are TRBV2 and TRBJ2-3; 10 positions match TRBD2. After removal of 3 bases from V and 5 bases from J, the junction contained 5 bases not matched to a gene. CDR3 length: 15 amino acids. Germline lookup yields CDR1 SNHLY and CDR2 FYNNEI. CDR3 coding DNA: TGTGCCAGCAGTGATGTCAGACTAGCGGGAGATACGCAGTATTTT. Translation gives CASSDVRLAGDTQYF.

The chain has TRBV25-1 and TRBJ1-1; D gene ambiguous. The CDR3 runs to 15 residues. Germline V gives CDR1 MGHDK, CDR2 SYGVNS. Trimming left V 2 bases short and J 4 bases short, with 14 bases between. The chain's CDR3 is CASSERAPSFTEAFF. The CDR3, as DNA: TGTGCCAGCAGTGAAAGGGCCCCTTCCTTCACTGAAGCTTTCTTT.